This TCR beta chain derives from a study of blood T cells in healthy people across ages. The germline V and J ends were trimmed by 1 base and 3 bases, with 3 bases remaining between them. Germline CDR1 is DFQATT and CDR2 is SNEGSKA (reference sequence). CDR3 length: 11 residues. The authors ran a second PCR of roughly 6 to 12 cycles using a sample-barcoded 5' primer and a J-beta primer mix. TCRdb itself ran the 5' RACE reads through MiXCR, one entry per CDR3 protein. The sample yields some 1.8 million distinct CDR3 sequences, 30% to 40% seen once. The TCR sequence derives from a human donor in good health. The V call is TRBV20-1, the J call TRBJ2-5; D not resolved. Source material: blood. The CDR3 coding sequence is TGCAGTGCTAGAGTTAAAGAGACCCAGTACTTC. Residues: CSARVKETQYF.